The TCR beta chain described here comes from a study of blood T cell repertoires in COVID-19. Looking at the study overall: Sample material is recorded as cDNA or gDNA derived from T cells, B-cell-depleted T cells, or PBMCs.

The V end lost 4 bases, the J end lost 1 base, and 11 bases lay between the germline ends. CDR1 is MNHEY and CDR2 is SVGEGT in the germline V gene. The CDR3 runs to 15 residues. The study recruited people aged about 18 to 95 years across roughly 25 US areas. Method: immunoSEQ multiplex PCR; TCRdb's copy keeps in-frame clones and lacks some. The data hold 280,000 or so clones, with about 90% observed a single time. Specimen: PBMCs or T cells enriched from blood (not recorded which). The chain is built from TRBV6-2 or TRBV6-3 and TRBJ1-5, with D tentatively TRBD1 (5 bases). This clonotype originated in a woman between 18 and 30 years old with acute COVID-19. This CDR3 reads CASSFRGSSNQPQHF. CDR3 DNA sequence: TGTGCCAGCAGTTTCCGGGGGTCGAGCAATCAGCCCCAGCATTTT.